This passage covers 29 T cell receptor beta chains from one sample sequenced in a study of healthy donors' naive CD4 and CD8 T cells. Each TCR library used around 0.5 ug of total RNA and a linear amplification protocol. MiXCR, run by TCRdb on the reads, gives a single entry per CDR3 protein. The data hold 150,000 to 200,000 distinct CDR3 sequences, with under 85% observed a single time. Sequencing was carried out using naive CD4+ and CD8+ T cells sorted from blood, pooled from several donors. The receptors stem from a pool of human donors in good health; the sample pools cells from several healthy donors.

The CDR3 DNA is TGTGCCAGCAGCAGGGACAGAGGGTTCGACGAGCAGTACTTC. Amino acids: CASSRDRGFDEQYF. The J gene is TRBJ2-7, the V gene TRBV27, with TRBD1 matching over 7 bases. The CDR3 contains 14 residues. The germline CDR1 and CDR2 sequences are MNHEY and SMNVEV (reference sequence). With 6 bases clipped from V and 5 bases from J, the junction kept 10 bases outside the gene matches.

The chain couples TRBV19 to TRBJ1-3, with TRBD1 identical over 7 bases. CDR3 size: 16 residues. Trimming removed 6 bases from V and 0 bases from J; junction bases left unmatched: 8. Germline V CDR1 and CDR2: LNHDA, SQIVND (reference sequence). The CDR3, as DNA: TGTGCCAGTAGCCCGGACAGGTGGCTCTCTGGAAACACCATATATTTT. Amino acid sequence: CASSPDRWLSGNTIYF.

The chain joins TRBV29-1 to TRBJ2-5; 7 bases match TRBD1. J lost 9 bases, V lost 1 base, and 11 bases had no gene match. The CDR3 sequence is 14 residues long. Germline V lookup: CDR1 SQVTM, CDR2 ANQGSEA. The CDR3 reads CSVEGTGPPEAQYF. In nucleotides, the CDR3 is TGCAGCGTTGAAGGGACAGGCCCTCCCGAAGCCCAGTACTTC.

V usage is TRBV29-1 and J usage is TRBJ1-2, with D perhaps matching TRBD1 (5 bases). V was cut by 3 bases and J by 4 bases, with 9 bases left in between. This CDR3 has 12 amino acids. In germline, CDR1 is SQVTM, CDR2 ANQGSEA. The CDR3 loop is CSVDRQTYGYTF. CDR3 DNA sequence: TGCAGCGTTGATCGACAGACCTATGGCTACACCTTC.

The CDR3 region is CASSEFSRRNTEAFF. CDR3 DNA sequence: TGTGCCAGCAGTGAATTTTCACGGAGAAACACTGAAGCTTTCTTT. This chain joins TRBV6-1 and TRBJ1-1; D call uncertain. The germline gives CDR1 MNHNS, CDR2 SASEGT. The germline V and J ends were trimmed by 2 bases and 2 bases, with 12 bases remaining between them. The CDR3 covers 15 residues.

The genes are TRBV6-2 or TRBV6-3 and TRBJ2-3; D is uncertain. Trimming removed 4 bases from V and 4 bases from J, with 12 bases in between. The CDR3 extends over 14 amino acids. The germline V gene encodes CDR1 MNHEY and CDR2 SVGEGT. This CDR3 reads CASSSALNPDTQYF. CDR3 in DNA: TGTGCCAGCAGTTCCGCCCTGAACCCAGATACGCAGTATTTT.

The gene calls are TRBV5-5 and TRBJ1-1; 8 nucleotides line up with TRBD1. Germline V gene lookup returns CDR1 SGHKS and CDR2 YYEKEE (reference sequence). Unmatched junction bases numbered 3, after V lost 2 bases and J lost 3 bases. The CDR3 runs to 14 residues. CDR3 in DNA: TGTGCCAGCAGCTTTAGGACAGGGTACACTGAAGCTTTCTTT. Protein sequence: CASSFRTGYTEAFF.

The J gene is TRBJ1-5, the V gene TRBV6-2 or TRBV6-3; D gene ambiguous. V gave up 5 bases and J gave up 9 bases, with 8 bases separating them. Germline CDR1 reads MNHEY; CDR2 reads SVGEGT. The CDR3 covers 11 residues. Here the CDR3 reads CASSHPWPQHF. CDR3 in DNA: TGTGCCAGCAGTCACCCATGGCCCCAGCATTTT.

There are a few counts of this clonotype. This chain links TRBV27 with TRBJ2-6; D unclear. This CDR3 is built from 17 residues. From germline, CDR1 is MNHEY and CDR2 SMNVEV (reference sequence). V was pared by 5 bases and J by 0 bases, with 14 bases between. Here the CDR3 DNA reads TGTGCCAGCAGTCTCACCCACAGTGTCTCTGGGGCCAACGTCCTGACTTTC. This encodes CASSLTHSVSGANVLTF.

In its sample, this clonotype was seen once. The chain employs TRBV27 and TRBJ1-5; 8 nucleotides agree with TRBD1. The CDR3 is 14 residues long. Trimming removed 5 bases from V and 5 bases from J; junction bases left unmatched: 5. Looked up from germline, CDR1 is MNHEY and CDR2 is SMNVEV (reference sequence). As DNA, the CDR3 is TGTGCCAGCAGTCCCGGACAGGGTCATCAGCCCCAGCATTTT. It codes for CASSPGQGHQPQHF.

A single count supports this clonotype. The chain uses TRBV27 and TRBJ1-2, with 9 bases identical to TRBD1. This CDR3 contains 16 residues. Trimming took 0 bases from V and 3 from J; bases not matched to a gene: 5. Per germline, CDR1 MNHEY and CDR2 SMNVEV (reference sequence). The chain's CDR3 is CASSLSGTGYHYGYTF. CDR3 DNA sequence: TGTGCCAGCAGTTTATCCGGGACAGGGTATCACTATGGCTACACCTTC.

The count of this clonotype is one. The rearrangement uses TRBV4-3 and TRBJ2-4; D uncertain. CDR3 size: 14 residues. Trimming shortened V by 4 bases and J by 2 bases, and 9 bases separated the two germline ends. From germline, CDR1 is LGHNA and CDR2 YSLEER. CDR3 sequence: CASSPRQPKNIQYF. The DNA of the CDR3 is TGCGCCAGCAGCCCCCGGCAGCCCAAAAACATTCAGTACTTC.

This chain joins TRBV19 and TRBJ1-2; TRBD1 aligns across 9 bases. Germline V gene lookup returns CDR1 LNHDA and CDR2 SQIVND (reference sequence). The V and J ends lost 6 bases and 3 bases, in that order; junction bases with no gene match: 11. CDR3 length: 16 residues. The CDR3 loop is CASRSSFRDRDYGYTF. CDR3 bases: TGTGCCAGTAGAAGTTCTTTCCGGGACAGGGACTATGGCTACACCTTC. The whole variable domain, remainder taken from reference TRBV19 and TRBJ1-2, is DGGITQSPKYLFRKEGQNVTLSCEQNLNHDAMYWYRQDPGQGLRLIYYSQIVNDFQKGDIAEGYSVSREKKESFPLTVTSAQKNPTAFYLCASRSSFRDRDYGYTFGSGTRLTVV.

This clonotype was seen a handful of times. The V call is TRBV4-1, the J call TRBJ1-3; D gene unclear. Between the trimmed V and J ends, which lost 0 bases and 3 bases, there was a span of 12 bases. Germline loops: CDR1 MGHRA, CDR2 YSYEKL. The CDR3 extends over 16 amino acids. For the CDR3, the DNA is TGCGCCAGCAGCCAAGAGCCGGGTAACATTGGAAACACCATATATTTT. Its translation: CASSQEPGNIGNTIYF.

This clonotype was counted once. DNA of the CDR3: TGTGCCAGCAGTTCCCGGGGAGATCGCACAGATACGCAGTATTTT. This codes for CASSSRGDRTDTQYF. V is TRBV6-2 or TRBV6-3 and J is TRBJ2-3, with D possibly TRBD2 on 5 matching bases. V was pared by 4 bases and J by 1 base, with 12 bases between. Per the germline V gene, CDR1 is MNHEY and CDR2 is SVGEGT. CDR3 length: 15 amino acids.

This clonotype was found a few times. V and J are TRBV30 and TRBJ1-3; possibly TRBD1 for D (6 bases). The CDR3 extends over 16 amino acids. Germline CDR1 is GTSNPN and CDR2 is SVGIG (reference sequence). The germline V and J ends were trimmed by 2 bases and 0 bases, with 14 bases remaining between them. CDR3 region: CAWSLGHLSSGNTIYF. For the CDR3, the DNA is TGTGCCTGGAGTCTGGGACATCTGAGCTCTGGAAACACCATATATTTT.

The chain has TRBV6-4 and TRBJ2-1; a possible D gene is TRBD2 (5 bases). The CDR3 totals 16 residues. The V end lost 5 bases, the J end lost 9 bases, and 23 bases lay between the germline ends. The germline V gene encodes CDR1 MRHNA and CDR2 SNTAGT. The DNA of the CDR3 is TGTGCCAGCAGTTACCGGCGGGTGCGGATTATGGGTGAGCAGTTCTTC. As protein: CASSYRRVRIMGEQFF.

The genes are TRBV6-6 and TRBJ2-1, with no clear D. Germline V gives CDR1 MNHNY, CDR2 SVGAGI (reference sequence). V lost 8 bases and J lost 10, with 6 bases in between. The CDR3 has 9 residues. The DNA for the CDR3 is TGTGCCAGCGGGGTCGAGCAGTTCTTC. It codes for CASGVEQFF.

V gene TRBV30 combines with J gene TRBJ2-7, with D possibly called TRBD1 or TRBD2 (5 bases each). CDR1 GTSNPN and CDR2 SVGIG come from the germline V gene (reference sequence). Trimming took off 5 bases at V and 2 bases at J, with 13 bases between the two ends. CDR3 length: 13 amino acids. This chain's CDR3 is CAWGPGTAYEQYF. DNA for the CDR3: TGTGCCTGGGGCCCGGGGACGGCCTACGAGCAGTACTTC.

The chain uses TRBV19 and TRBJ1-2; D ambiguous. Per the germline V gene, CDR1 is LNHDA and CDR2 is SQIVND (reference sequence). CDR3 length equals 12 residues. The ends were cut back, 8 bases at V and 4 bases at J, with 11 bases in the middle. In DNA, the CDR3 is TGTGCCAGTGAAGTCTCCGGCTATGGCTACACCTTC. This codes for CASEVSGYGYTF.

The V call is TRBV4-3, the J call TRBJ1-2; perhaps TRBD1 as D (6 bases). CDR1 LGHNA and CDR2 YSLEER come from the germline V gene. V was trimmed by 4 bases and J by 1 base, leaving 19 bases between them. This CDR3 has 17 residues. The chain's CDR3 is CASSPGAGDTFNYGYTF. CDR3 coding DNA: TGCGCCAGCAGCCCAGGGGCCGGGGACACGTTTAACTATGGCTACACCTTC.

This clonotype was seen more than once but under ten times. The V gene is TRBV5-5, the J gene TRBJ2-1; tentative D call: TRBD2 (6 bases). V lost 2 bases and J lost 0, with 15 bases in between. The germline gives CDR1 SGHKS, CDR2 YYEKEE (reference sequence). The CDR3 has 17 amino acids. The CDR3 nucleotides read TGTGCCAGCAGCTTAGTTCCCGGGACTCTCTCCTACAATGAGCAGTTCTTC. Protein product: CASSLVPGTLSYNEQFF. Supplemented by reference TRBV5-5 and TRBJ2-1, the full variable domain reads DAGVTQSPTHLIKTRGQQVTLRCSPISGHKSVSWYQQVLGQGPQFIFQYYEKEERGRGNFPDRFSARQFPNYSSELNVNALLLGDSALYLCASSLVPGTLSYNEQFFGPGTRLTVL.

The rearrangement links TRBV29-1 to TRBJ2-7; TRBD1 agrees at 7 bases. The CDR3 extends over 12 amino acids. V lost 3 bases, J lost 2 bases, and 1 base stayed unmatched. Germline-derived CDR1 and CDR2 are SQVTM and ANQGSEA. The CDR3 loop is CSVEGQTYEQYF. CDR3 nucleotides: TGCAGCGTTGAGGGACAGACCTACGAGCAGTACTTC.

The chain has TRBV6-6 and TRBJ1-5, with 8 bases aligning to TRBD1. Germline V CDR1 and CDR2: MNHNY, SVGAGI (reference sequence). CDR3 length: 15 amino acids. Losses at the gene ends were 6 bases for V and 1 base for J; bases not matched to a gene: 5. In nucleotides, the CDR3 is TGTGCCAGCAGCACCAGGGGGCTCAGCAATCAGCCCCAGCATTTT. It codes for CASSTRGLSNQPQHF.

The CDR3 is CASSLQGRNEQFF. CDR3 bases: TGTGCCAGCAGCCTTCAGGGTAGGAATGAGCAGTTCTTC. This chain links TRBV5-6 with TRBJ2-1, with D possibly matching TRBD1 (5 bases). The CDR3 loop spans 13 amino acids. Trimming pared 4 bases from V and 7 bases from J, leaving 12 bases between. The V gene's germline CDR1 is SGHDT and CDR2 YYEEEE.

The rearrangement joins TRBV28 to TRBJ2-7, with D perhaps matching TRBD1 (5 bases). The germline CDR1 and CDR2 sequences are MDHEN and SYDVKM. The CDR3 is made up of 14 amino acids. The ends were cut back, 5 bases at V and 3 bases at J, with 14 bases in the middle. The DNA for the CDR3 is TGTGCCAGCAGTACAAGGGGTAAAAACTACGAGCAGTACTTC. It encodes CASSTRGKNYEQYF. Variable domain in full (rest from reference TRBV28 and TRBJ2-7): DVKVTQSSRYLVKRTGEKVFLECVQDMDHENMFWYRQDPGLGLRLIYFSYDVKMKEKGDIPEGYSVSREKKERFSLILESASTNQTSMYLCASSTRGKNYEQYFGPGTRLTVT.

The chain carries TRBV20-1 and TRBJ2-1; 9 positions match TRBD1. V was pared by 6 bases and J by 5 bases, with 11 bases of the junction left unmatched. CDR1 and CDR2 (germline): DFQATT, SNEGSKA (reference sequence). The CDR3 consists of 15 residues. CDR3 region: CSARGSGTGNNEQFF. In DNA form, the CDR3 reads TGCAGTGCCCGAGGGTCCGGGACAGGGAACAATGAGCAGTTCTTC.

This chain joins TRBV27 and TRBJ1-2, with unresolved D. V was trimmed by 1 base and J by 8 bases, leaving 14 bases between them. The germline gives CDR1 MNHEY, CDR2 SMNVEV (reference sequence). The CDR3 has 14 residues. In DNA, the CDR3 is TGTGCCAGCAGTTTATTGGGATCGGCAGGAGGCTACACCTTC. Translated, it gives CASSLLGSAGGYTF.

Here the CDR3 reads CSVEAAQGVVRNEQFF. DNA of the CDR3: TGCAGCGTTGAAGCCGCACAGGGGGTGGTCCGCAATGAGCAGTTCTTC. V and J are TRBV29-1 and TRBJ2-1, with TRBD1 identical over 8 bases. V gave up 1 base and J gave up 6 bases; unmatched junction bases: 11. The CDR3 runs 16 residues. CDR1 SQVTM and CDR2 ANQGSEA come from the germline V gene.